Reported below is one T cell receptor (beta chain). This receptor's antigen is unknown. No much larger clone is present one base from it, and per-base qualities are unavailable. These data are taken from a study of shared clonotypes between healthy human individuals (TCRdb year 2020). Describing the broader study: A couple of women and a few men aged 18 to 49 years were included in the cohort. For each donor, CD4 naive and CD4 memory were each given three plates, CD8 naive was given two plates, and CD8 memory was given one plate. The study deeply sequenced blood TCR repertoires of about five healthy adults to estimate repertoire size and the extent of clonotype sharing between individuals. Each donor's leukapheresis produced roughly between roughly 0.94 and 9.5 billion PBMCs. To increase sequencing depth and limit assay-specific biases, different laboratories used diverse techniques to prepare libraries and sequence TCR repertoires.

CDR3 length: 15 amino acids, cysteine to phenylalanine. Of the read, only the CDR3 DNA is kept; its 45 bases are in frame from base 1. CDR1 and CDR2, per the germline V gene, are SGHAT and FQNNGV. Trimming takes 3 bases from V and 3 bases from J, and the germline ends sit 13 bases apart. The donors were healthy, HIV-negative adults with no recently reported acute infections or vaccinations. Every donor was a Caucasian adult residing in Nashville, Tennessee, USA. CD4+ T cells were enriched by magnetic negative selection, after which naive cells were positively selected on CD45RA and the negative fraction was taken as the memory subset. Blood was obtained by leukapheresis, after which PBMCs were separated by Ficoll-Histopaque density gradient centrifugation and cryopreserved in liquid nitrogen vapor phase. Analytical flow cytometry was used to check the purity and quantity of every magnetically sorted T cell population. Each sorted fraction had its genomic DNA isolated and then quantified by UV absorbance on a Nanodrop 2000c.

The full study reports these points: Because the study included a small number of donors, the genetic and exposure-history diversity represented was limited. Compared with non-shared clonotypes, clonotypes shared by all four sorted-subset donors had higher generation probabilities. When several donors were compared, the shared fraction of clonotypes was around 4.6% for naive CD4, over 3% for naive CD8, more than 2% for memory CD4, and approximately 0.4% for memory CD8. Even with the large sequencing depth, rarefaction of the sorted-subset datasets indicated that sequencing was incomplete. Pairwise subsampling indicated that sequencing depth was expected to affect the degree of clonotype sharing among donors. Sampling was restricted to blood, and TCR repertoires in tissue are likely to differ from TCR repertoires in blood. Estimated clonotype richness was generally larger for naive than for memory subsets.

TCR CDR3 regions were amplified from genomic DNA by multiplex PCR using the deep immunoSEQ assay. Genomic DNA extracted from each cell subset was distributed evenly over all wells of several immunoSEQ 96-well plates, and each plate served as one replicate. For sorted subsets, 200 to 250 ng of genomic DNA, equivalent to 25,000 to 30,000 T cell genomes, went into each replicate PCR. Purified libraries were quantified with a Qubit 3.0 fluorometer, sized on a Bioanalyzer 2100, and re-quantified with the KAPA Library Quantification kit. Every immunoSEQ 96-well plate was sequenced on a dedicated single-read 150-cycle Illumina NextSeq 550 flow cell. Per the original workflow: Because only junctional sequences without quality scores were contained in the immunoSEQ output, filtering matching that applied to full-length reads could not be performed. Sequences were annotated with PyIR, a Python wrapper for IgBLAST v1.9, and V/J genes and CDR3 were assigned using IMGT germline references. Any read was removed if the V/J assignment was weak (E-value above 1e-6), the CDR3 was missing, or the read contained stop codons, out-of-frame junctions, or ambiguous translated residues. A V3J clonotype was defined by an identical inferred V gene, J gene, and CDR3 amino acid sequence. Percentage overlap between repertoires was computed as shared unique clonotypes divided by the size of the smaller repertoire. RTK rarefaction, the Chao1 estimator, and Recon v2.1 estimates of unobserved clonotypes were used to assess repertoire richness. Generation probabilities were computed with OLGA for all TCRbeta clonotypes obtained by the gDNA method from several donors. Entries here come from immuneACCESS through TCRdb and include only in-frame sequences with V and J called. Some clones fail to appear in such tables; in the studies checked, an unresolved V gene covers under half of the shortfall, and the cause of the remainder is unknown. V and J calls and clone size are those listed in that table; D and trimming were worked out from the DNA. Counted in this sample were over a million clones; roughly 80% of them appeared once. Of the sample, approximately 1.5% falls within the top ten clones.

The origin of this receptor is a man younger than 35 in good health. The sequence links TRBV11-2 to TRBJ2-3; the D segment may tentatively be TRBD1 or TRBD2, each giving 5 matched bases. Specimen: memory CD4+ T cells sorted from blood. Explained via the paper, the cell subset or site label denotes: CD45RA-negative fraction. The DNA reads as follows: TGTGCCAGCAGCTTCTACAGGCCGGGGACAGATACGCAGTATTTT. Its coded protein is CASSFYRPGTDTQYF.